These 17 T cell receptor beta chains originate from one sample sequenced in a study of blood T cells in healthy people across ages (dated by TCRdb to 2015 to 2017). The library was made by 5' RACE. Sequencer: Illumina HiSeq 2500. A second PCR of roughly 7 to 12 cycles was run with a J-beta primer mix and a sample-barcoded 5' primer. TCRdb trimmed public reads at Q25 via fastp, called clones via MiXCR and kept in-frame beta chains. Each CDR3 protein appears once, grouped with its most common genes and DNA. The sample table records about 780,000 distinct CDR3 sequences; 46% of these occur just once. Together, the top ten hold around a sixth of the sample. The specimen was blood. All receptors derive from a man older than 75 in good health.

The chain has TRBV19 and TRBJ2-7; 7 bases are shared with TRBD2. Germline CDR1 LNHDA, CDR2 SQIVND (reference sequence). The CDR3 sequence is 16 residues long. Losses at the gene ends were 4 bases for V and 7 bases for J; bases not matched to a gene: 16. The chain's CDR3 is CASSTTGRRSYNEQYF. For the CDR3, the DNA is TGTGCCAGTAGTACCACCGGGAGGCGGAGCTACAATGAGCAGTACTTC.

A single count supports this clonotype. For the CDR3, the DNA is TGTGCCACCAGTGACCTCGTCCTCGGGACAGCTCAACTAACGAATGAGCAGTTCTTC. Amino acid sequence: CATSDLVLGTAQLTNEQFF. V is TRBV24-1 and J is TRBJ2-1; 7 nucleotides match TRBD1. The V and J ends lost 4 bases and 7 bases, in that order; junction bases with no gene match: 21. Germline CDR1 reads KGHDR; CDR2 reads SFDVKD. There are 19 residues in the CDR3.

Regarding this clonotype: A much larger clone lies a single base off, so this may be a read error. This rearrangement joins TRBV5-1 to TRBJ2-5; D gene unclear. The CDR3 runs 15 residues. Germline V gene sequence: CDR1 SGHRS, CDR2 YFSETQ. CDR3 region: CASSTDRPTQETLYF. In DNA form, the CDR3 reads TGCGCCAGCAGCACTGACCGCCCAACGCAAGAGACCCTGTACTTC.

J is TRBJ2-5 and V is TRBV7-2; D could derive from TRBD1 or TRBD2 (7 bases each). The CDR3 covers 15 residues. The V gene's germline CDR1 is SGHTA and CDR2 FQGNSA. Trimming stripped 5 bases from V and 4 bases from J, with 17 bases between. The CDR3 reads CASSQGGGDGETQYF. CDR3 bases: TGTGCCAGCAGCCAGGGGGGGGGGGACGGAGAGACCCAGTACTTC.

This clonotype was seen a few times. J is TRBJ2-5 and V is TRBV27; possibly TRBD2 for D (6 bases). Germline V CDR1 and CDR2: MNHEY, SMNVEV (reference sequence). CDR3 length equals 13 residues. Between the trimmed V and J ends, which lost 6 bases and 7 bases, there was a span of 15 bases. CDR3 sequence reads: CASRPIAEGTQYF. The CDR3 bases are TGTGCCAGCAGACCAATAGCGGAGGGGACCCAGTACTTC.

This clonotype was observed once. The V and J genes are TRBV6-6 and TRBJ2-4; D possibly corresponds to TRBD2 (7 bases). The DNA end is more similar to TRBJ2-7, so the J call may be wrong. CDR3 length: 15 residues. Germline loops: CDR1 MNHNY, CDR2 SVGAGI (reference sequence). CDR3 DNA sequence: TGTGCCAGCTCCCCGCCAGCGGGACAACTAAACGAGCAGTACTTC. Translated, it gives CASSPPAGQLNEQYF.

The chain carries TRBV15 and TRBJ2-4, with D unclear. V dropped 9 bases and J dropped 0 bases, with 9 bases sitting between them. Germline CDR1 is LNHNV and CDR2 is YYDKDF (reference sequence). The CDR3 totals 13 residues. CDR3 sequence reads: CATRSGAKNIQYF. CDR3 in DNA: TGTGCCACAAGGAGTGGAGCCAAAAACATTCAGTACTTC.

V and J are TRBV7-3 and TRBJ1-6; D not resolved. The CDR3 length is 12 residues. Deletions cut 6 bases from V and 14 bases from J, with 14 bases between. Germline values: CDR1 SGHTA, CDR2 FQGTGA. The CDR3 is CASSQDGLTLHF. CDR3 bases: TGTGCCAGCAGTCAGGATGGGCTCACCCTCCACTTT.

As concerns this clonotype: This CDR3 is missing its conserved last phenylalanine or tryptophan, likely due to a read error. V and J are TRBV7-9 and TRBJ2-3; D assignment may be TRBD1 or TRBD2 (6 bases each). CDR3 size: 14 residues. Germline V gene lookup returns CDR1 SEHNR and CDR2 FQNEAQ (reference sequence). V was shortened by 7 bases and J by 0 bases, with 11 bases between the two germline ends. The CDR3 here is CASTGGTSTDTQYV. In DNA form, the CDR3 reads TGTGCCAGCACCGGGGGCACGAGCACAGATACGCAGTATGTT.

The CDR3 DNA is TGCGCCAGCTACCTTGGACTAGCGGGAGTCACTAGCACAGATACGCAGTATTTT. It translates to CASYLGLAGVTSTDTQYF. The V call is TRBV5-1, the J call TRBJ2-3; TRBD2 aligns across 13 bases. This CDR3 is built from 18 residues. Germline V gives CDR1 SGHRS, CDR2 YFSETQ. J lost 0 bases, V lost 7 bases, and 11 bases had no gene match. Filled out from reference TRBV5-1 and TRBJ2-3, the complete variable domain reads KAGVTQTPRYLIKTRGQQVTLSCSPISGHRSVSWYQQTPGQGLQFLFEYFSETQRNKGNFPGRFSGRQFSNSRSEMNVSTLELGDSALYLCASYLGLAGVTSTDTQYFGPGTRLTVL.

The V gene is TRBV6-2 or TRBV6-3, the J gene TRBJ2-1; TRBD1 aligns across 9 bases. V trimming: 5 bases; J trimming: 7 bases; junction bases outside the gene matches: 6. The CDR3 totals 14 residues. Germline V gene lookup returns CDR1 MNHEY and CDR2 SVGEGT. In DNA form, the CDR3 reads TGTGCCAGCAGTAACAGGGGGCTGTATAATGAGCAGTTCTTC. Translating gives CASSNRGLYNEQFF.

This clonotype has only a few counts. CDR3 nucleotide sequence: TGTGCCAGCAGCCAAGATCGGACTAGGAAGTCCTACGAGCAGTACTTC. This codes for CASSQDRTRKSYEQYF. The chain recombines TRBV4-2 with TRBJ2-7; TRBD2 agrees at 7 bases. CDR3 size: 16 residues. Germline-derived CDR1 and CDR2 are LGHNA and YNFKEQ. With 0 bases clipped from V and 1 base from J, the junction kept 6 bases outside the gene matches.

This clonotype was picked up a small number of times. The chain couples TRBV5-1 to TRBJ2-5; TRBD2 matches 10 bases. The CDR3 is 16 residues long. The V gene's germline CDR1 is SGHRS and CDR2 YFSETQ. Trimming cost V 4 bases and J 2 bases; bases outside gene matches: 8. The CDR3 DNA reads TGCGCCAGCAGCCACGGACTAGCGGTACAGCAAGAGACCCAGTACTTC. This gives the protein CASSHGLAVQQETQYF.

The chain links TRBV5-6 to TRBJ2-4; the match to TRBD1 covers 8 bases. The CDR3 extends over 14 amino acids. The V gene's germline CDR1 is SGHDT and CDR2 YYEEEE. The ends lost 0 bases at V and 13 bases at J; junction bases unmatched: 9. The CDR3 DNA sequence: TGTGCCAGCAGCTTGGTTACAGGGGGATCACTGCAGTACTTC. Translation: CASSLVTGGSLQYF.

V is TRBV6-6 and J is TRBJ2-1; 8 nucleotides agree with TRBD2. Losses at the gene ends were 11 bases for V and 3 bases for J; bases not matched to a gene: 15. The CDR3 contains 16 residues. CDR1 MNHNY and CDR2 SVGAGI come from the germline V gene (reference sequence). CDR3 region: CAGIPPREGGYNEQFF. The CDR3 bases are TGTGCCGGCATCCCACCCCGGGAGGGGGGCTACAATGAGCAGTTCTTC.

V usage is TRBV9 and J usage is TRBJ2-3; no reliable D call. Trimming removed 4 bases at V and 4 bases at J, with 7 bases between. The germline gives CDR1 SGDLS, CDR2 YYNGEE. The CDR3 sequence is 12 residues long. CDR3 residues: CASSTLADTQYF. CDR3 DNA: TGTGCCAGCAGCACCCTTGCAGATACGCAGTATTTT.

This clonotype has a handful of counts. This chain links TRBV27 with TRBJ2-1; the match to TRBD2 covers 7 bases. The length of the CDR3 is 15 residues. The germline gives CDR1 MNHEY, CDR2 SMNVEV (reference sequence). Trimming at V came to 3 bases and at J to 4 bases, leaving 6 bases not matched to a gene. CDR3 protein: CASSFLPSGYNEQFF. As DNA, the CDR3 is TGTGCCAGCAGTTTTCTGCCTAGCGGTTACAATGAGCAGTTCTTC.